These 8 T cell receptor beta chains share one sample of origin, sequenced in a study of OX40 agonist ivuxolimab in advanced cancers. This table comes from immunoSEQ multiplex PCR, and its TCRdb copy is limited to in-frame clones, with some not included. This repertoire shows more than 40,000 clones, 88% found once; its top ten account for around 3.5%. This specimen was CD4+ or CD8+ T cells sorted from blood, taken in a trial of the OX40 agonist ivuxolimab. The receptor set was obtained from an adult with an advanced solid tumor such as melanoma, head and neck, liver or kidney cancer.

On this clone itself: Relative to the germline gene, one junction end is altered; a read error may explain this. This chain connects TRBV5-4 to TRBJ1-6, with D possibly being TRBD1 (6 bases). This CDR3 has 16 residues. Germline V gene data show CDR1 as SGHNT and CDR2 as YYREEE (reference sequence). CDR3 nucleotide sequence: TGTGCCAGCAGCTCAAGTGGGGGGCCCAACAATTCACCCCCCCACTTT. Its protein is CASSSSGGPNNSPPHF.

The J gene is TRBJ2-7, the V gene TRBV14; 9 bases fit TRBD1. J lost 6 bases, V lost 4 bases, and 7 bases had no gene match. Germline CDR1 and CDR2: SGHDN and FVKESK. The CDR3 is made up of 14 amino acids. The CDR3 nucleotides are TGTGCCAGCAGCCCAAGGGGACAGGGAAGCGAGCAGTACTTC. Residues: CASSPRGQGSEQYF.

The CDR3 sequence is CAWSVPGTKLFF. The DNA for the CDR3 is TGTGCCTGGAGTGTCCCGGGTACTAAACTGTTTTTT. The V call is TRBV30, the J call TRBJ1-4; no reliable D call. The V gene lost 0 bases and the J gene lost 11 bases, with 10 bases spanning the gap. CDR3 length: 12 residues. Germline CDR1 reads GTSNPN; CDR2 reads SVGIG (reference sequence).

This clone was seen just once. The rearrangement joins TRBV7-2 to TRBJ1-2, with D perhaps matching TRBD1 (5 bases). V lost 5 bases, J lost 2 bases, and 6 bases lay in between. CDR1 and CDR2 (germline): SGHTA, FQGNSA. This CDR3 is built from 12 residues. The CDR3 sequence: CASSRQNYGYTF. The CDR3 nucleotides read TGTGCCAGCAGCCGACAGAACTATGGCTACACCTTC.

This rearrangement joins TRBV7-9 to TRBJ2-4; D is unresolved. V shed 3 bases and J shed 4 bases, with 22 bases lying between them. CDR3 length: 18 amino acids. CDR1 is SEHNR, CDR2 FQNEAQ, per germline (reference sequence). CDR3 in amino acids: CASSFIPVASPTKNIQYF. The CDR3 region has the DNA TGTGCCAGCAGCTTTATACCGGTCGCAAGCCCAACGAAAAACATTCAGTACTTC.

The CDR3 spells CASSSRTGGSNEQFF. The CDR3 nucleotides are TGTGCCAGCAGTTCCCGGACAGGTGGGTCCAATGAGCAGTTCTTC. The chain employs TRBV28 and TRBJ2-1; 7 nucleotides line up with TRBD1. This CDR3 has 15 residues. Germline lookup yields CDR1 MDHEN and CDR2 SYDVKM. V shed 4 bases and J 6 bases; nucleotides not matched to a gene: 9. Together with reference TRBV28 and TRBJ2-1, the CDR3 gives the full variable domain: DVKVTQSSRYLVKRTGEKVFLECVQDMDHENMFWYRQDPGLGLRLIYFSYDVKMKEKGDIPEGYSVSREKKERFSLILESASTNQTSMYLCASSSRTGGSNEQFFGPGTRLTVL.

J is TRBJ1-1 and V is TRBV9, with 8 nucleotides matching TRBD1. In germline, CDR1 is SGDLS, CDR2 YYNGEE. The trim removed 4 bases at V and 1 base at J, leaving 6 bases unmatched. The CDR3 has 15 residues. CDR3 sequence: CASSTVDRANTEAFF. CDR3 bases: TGTGCCAGCAGCACCGTGGACAGGGCGAACACTGAAGCTTTCTTT.

The rearrangement links TRBV11-3 to TRBJ2-5; the D is unclear. Trimming shortened V by 1 base and J by 5 bases, and 2 bases separated the two germline ends. The germline V gene has CDR1 SGHNT and CDR2 YENEEA. CDR3 length equals 11 residues. The CDR3, as DNA: TGTGCCAGCAGCTTAGGGGAGACCCAGTACTTC. Protein sequence: CASSLGETQYF.